One sample yielded the 11 T cell receptor beta chains listed below, sequenced in a study of blood T cell repertoires in COVID-19. Libraries were prepared by immunoSEQ multiplex PCR; TCRdb keeps only in-frame clonotypes and omits some of them. The sample holds approximately 160,000 clones, around 74% seen once. Sequenced input: peripheral blood. The receptors derive from a woman at least 80 years old with acute or convalescent COVID-19.

The V and J genes are TRBV18 and TRBJ2-3; 9 nucleotides align to TRBD1. J lost 0 bases, V lost 4 bases, and 2 bases had no gene match. The CDR3 is 15 residues long. CDR1 and CDR2 (germline): KGHSH, LQKENI. CDR3 sequence (DNA): TGTGCCAGCTCACTGACAGGGGGGAGCACAGATACGCAGTATTTT. Its protein is CASSLTGGSTDTQYF.

The J gene is TRBJ1-1, the V gene TRBV7-9; D perhaps matches TRBD1 (5 bases). CDR1 SEHNR and CDR2 FQNEAQ come from the germline V gene (reference sequence). V lost 5 bases to trimming and J lost 2 bases, with 9 bases between them. This CDR3 is built from 13 residues. As DNA, the CDR3 is TGTGCCAGCAGCCAGGGTTCCAACACTGAAGCTTTCTTT. It is translated as CASSQGSNTEAFF. Complete variable domain (other parts from reference TRBV7-9 and TRBJ1-1): DTGVSQNPRHKITKRGQNVTFRCDPISEHNRLYWYRQTLGQGPEFLTYFQNEAQLEKSRLLSDRFSAERPKGSFSTLEIQRTEQGDSAMYLCASSQGSNTEAFFGQGTRLTVV.

V usage is TRBV7-2 and J usage is TRBJ2-1, with D tentatively TRBD1 (6 bases). V was clipped by 3 bases and J by 0 bases, with 9 bases between them. This CDR3 is built from 15 residues. Germline lookup yields CDR1 SGHTA and CDR2 FQGNSA. CDR3 sequence (DNA): TGTGCCAGCAGCTTGACGACAGGCTCCTACAATGAGCAGTTCTTC. It is translated as CASSLTTGSYNEQFF.

V gene TRBV11-2 combines with J gene TRBJ2-2, with a tentative D call TRBD2 (6 bases). V shed 2 bases and J shed 7 bases, with 11 bases lying between them. There are 14 residues in the CDR3. Germline loops: CDR1 SGHAT, CDR2 FQNNGV. The CDR3 loop is CASSLPAGIGELFF. Written as DNA, the CDR3 is TGTGCCAGCAGCTTACCGGCGGGGATCGGGGAGCTGTTTTTT.

This clone was detected only a few times. The genes are TRBV6-5 and TRBJ1-4; D not certain. There are 14 residues in the CDR3. Trimming took off 2 bases at V and 8 bases at J, with 12 bases between the two ends. CDR1 is MNHEY, CDR2 SVGAGI, per germline. This chain's CDR3 is CASSYGAIREKLFF. The CDR3 bases are TGTGCCAGCAGTTACGGCGCCATCAGGGAAAAACTGTTTTTT.

The chain recombines TRBV5-1 with TRBJ2-5; D possibly corresponds to TRBD1 (5 bases). In germline, CDR1 is SGHRS, CDR2 YFSETQ. CDR3 size: 15 residues. Trimming took off 2 bases at V and 2 bases at J, with 13 bases between the two ends. Written as DNA, the CDR3 is TGCGCCAGCAGCTTTTCCAGGGTCGGTCAAGAGACCCAGTACTTC. Translating gives CASSFSRVGQETQYF.

This chain joins TRBV11-3 and TRBJ2-2; D may be TRBD2 (5 bases). Trimming cost V 5 bases and J 5 bases, with 21 bases left between them. The CDR3 spans 17 residues. Germline V lookup: CDR1 SGHNT, CDR2 YENEEA. The CDR3 DNA reads TGTGCCAGCAGCACTCCTACAGACCGGGGTGGGACCGGGGAGCTGTTTTTT. Protein sequence: CASSTPTDRGGTGELFF.

The V call is TRBV18, the J call TRBJ2-1; TRBD1 agrees at 9 bases. CDR1 and CDR2 (germline): KGHSH, LQKENI. The J segment lost 4 bases and the V segment lost 4 bases, leaving 5 bases of the junction unmatched. This CDR3 contains 15 residues. The CDR3 protein is CASSLTGGDYNEQFF. The CDR3 DNA is TGTGCCAGCTCACTCACAGGGGGCGATTACAATGAGCAGTTCTTC.

The rearrangement joins TRBV10-3 to TRBJ1-5; a weak D match, TRBD1 (5 bases). Germline CDR1 reads ENHRY; CDR2 reads SYGVKD. V lost 1 base and J 3 bases, leaving 10 bases between the germline ends. This CDR3 is 15 amino acids long. The CDR3 sequence: CAISEFGQVNQPQHF. In DNA, the CDR3 is TGTGCCATCAGTGAGTTCGGACAAGTCAATCAGCCCCAGCATTTT.

The chain recombines TRBV27 with TRBJ1-4; D is unresolved. With 4 bases removed from V and 0 bases from J, the gap between germline ends came to 9 bases. Germline CDR1 is MNHEY and CDR2 is SMNVEV (reference sequence). The CDR3 loop spans 15 amino acids. This CDR3 is CASSSLGATNEKLFF. CDR3 in DNA: TGTGCCAGCAGTTCCCTAGGCGCAACTAATGAAAAACTGTTTTTT.

There are a few counts of this clone. The chain links TRBV3-1 (or the pseudogene TRBV3-2) to TRBJ2-5, with a tentative D call TRBD1 (5 bases). Trimming stripped 1 base from V and 5 bases from J, with 14 bases between. CDR1 is LGHDT, CDR2 YNNKEL, per germline (reference sequence). The CDR3 length is 15 residues. The CDR3 is CASSQVMGLGETQYF. CDR3 coding DNA: TGTGCCAGCAGCCAAGTGATGGGGCTGGGGGAGACCCAGTACTTC.